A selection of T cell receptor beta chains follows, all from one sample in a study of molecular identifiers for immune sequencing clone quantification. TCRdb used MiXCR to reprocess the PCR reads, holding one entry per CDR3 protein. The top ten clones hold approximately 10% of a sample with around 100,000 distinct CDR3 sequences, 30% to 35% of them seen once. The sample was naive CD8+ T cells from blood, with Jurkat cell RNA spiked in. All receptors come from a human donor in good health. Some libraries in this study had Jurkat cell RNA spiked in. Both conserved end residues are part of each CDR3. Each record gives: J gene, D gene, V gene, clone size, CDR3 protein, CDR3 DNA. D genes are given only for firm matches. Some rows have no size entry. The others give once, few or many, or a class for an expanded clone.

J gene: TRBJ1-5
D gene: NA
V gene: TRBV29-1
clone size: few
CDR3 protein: CSVTDPEGNQPQHF
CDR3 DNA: TGCAGCGTTACCGACCCGGAAGGCAATCAGCCCCAGCATTTT

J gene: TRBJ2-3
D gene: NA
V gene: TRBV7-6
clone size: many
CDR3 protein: CASSFPQGGGADTQYF
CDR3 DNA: TGTGCCAGCAGCTTCCCCCAGGGAGGCGGGGCAGATACGCAGTATTTT

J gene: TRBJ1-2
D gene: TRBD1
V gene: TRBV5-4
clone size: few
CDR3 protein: CASSPLSGTGEKRGYTF
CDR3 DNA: TGTGCCAGCAGCCCGCTGAGCGGGACAGGGGAGAAGCGAGGCTACACCTTC

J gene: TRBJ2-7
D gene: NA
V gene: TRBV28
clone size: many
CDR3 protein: CASSLDREGYEQYF
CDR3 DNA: TGTGCCAGCAGCCTTGACAGGGAGGGTTACGAGCAGTACTTC

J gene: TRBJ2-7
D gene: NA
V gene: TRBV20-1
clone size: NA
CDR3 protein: CSASGGSYEQNF
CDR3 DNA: TGCAGTGCTAGCGGGGGATCCTACGAGCAGAACTTC

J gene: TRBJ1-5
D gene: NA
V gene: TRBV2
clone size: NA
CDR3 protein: CASIGGGNQPQHF
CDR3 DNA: TGTGCCAGCATCGGGGGCGGCAATCAGCCCCAGCATTTT

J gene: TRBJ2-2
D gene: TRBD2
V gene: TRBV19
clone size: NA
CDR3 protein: CASSIWLAGVTGEPFF
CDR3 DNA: TGTGCCAGTAGTATTTGGCTAGCGGGAGTCACCGGGGAGCCGTTTTTT

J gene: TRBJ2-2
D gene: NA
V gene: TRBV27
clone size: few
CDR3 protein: CASFGPTGELFF
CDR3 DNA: TGTGCCAGCTTCGGTCCCACCGGGGAGCTGTTTTTT

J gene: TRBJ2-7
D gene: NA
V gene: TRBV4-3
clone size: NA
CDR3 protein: CASSQDRAGLYEQYF
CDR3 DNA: TGCGCCAGCAGCCAAGATAGGGCCGGACTCTACGAGCAGTACTTC

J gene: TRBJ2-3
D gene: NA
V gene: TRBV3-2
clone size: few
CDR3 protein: CASSQDAGGAQYF
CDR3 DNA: TGTGCCAGCAGCCAAGACGCCGGGGGTGCGCAGTATTTT

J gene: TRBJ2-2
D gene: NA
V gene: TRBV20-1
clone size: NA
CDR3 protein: CSASFGGELFF
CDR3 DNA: TGCAGTGCTAGTTTTGGCGGGGAGCTGTTTTTT

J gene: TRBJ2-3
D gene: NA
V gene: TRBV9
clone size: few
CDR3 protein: CASSVAAVTDTQYF
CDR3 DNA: TGTGCCAGCAGCGTAGCTGCCGTCACAGATACGCAGTATTTT

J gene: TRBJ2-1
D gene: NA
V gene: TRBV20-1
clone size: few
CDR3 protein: CSARDQGSYNEQFF
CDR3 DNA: TGCAGTGCTAGAGATCAGGGGTCCTACAATGAGCAGTTCTTC

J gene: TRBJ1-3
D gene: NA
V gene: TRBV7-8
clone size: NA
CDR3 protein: CASSLSVRSSGNTIYF
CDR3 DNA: TGTGCCAGCAGCTTATCGGTGCGGAGCTCTGGAAACACCATATATTTT

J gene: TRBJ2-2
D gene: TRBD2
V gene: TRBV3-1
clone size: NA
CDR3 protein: CASSVTRTSGTNTGELFF
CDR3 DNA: TGTGCCAGCAGTGTAACCAGGACTAGCGGGACGAACACCGGGGAGCTGTTTTTT

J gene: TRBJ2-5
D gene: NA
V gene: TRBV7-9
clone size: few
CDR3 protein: CASSPWEVETQYF
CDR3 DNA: TGTGCCAGCAGCCCCTGGGAGGTCGAGACCCAGTACTTC

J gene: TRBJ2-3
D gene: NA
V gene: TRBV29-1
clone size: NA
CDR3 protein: CSARGGLTDTQYF
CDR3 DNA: TGCAGCGCCCGTGGGGGGCTCACAGATACGCAGTATTTT

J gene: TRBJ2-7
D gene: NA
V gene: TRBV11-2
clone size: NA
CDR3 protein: CASSLEDGAYEQYF
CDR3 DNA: TGTGCCAGCAGCTTAGAGGACGGCGCCTACGAGCAGTACTTC

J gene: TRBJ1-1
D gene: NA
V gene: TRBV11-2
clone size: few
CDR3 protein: CASSLLSRAGASTEAFF
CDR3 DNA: TGTGCCAGCAGCTTACTGAGCAGGGCTGGGGCCAGCACTGAAGCTTTCTTT

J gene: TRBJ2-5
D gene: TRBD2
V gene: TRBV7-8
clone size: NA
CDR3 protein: CASSTIGLAGGYQETQYF
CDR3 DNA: TGTGCCAGCAGCACAATTGGACTAGCGGGAGGTTACCAAGAGACCCAGTACTTC

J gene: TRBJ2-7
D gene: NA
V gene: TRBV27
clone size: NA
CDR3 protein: CASSLVGGNYEQYF
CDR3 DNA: TGTGCCAGCAGTTTGGTTGGAGGGAACTACGAGCAGTACTTC

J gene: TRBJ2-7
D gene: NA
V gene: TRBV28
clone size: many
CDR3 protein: CARGYEQYF
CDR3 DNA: TGTGCCAGGGGTTACGAGCAGTACTTC

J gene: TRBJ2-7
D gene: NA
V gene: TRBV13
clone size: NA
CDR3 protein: CASSLEGGGTDSNEQYF
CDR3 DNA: TGTGCCAGCAGCTTAGAAGGGGGAGGGACGGACTCCAACGAGCAGTACTTC

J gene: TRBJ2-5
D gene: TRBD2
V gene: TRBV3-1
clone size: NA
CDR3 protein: CASSQDLGLAGVETQYF
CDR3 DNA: TGTGCCAGCAGCCAAGATCTGGGGCTAGCGGGGGTCGAGACCCAGTACTTC

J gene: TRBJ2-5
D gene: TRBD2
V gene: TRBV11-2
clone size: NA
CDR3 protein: CASSPSWISGETQYF
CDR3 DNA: TGTGCCAGCAGCCCGTCCTGGATTAGCGGGGAGACCCAGTACTTC

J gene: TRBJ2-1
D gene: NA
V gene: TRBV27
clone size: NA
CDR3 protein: CASSPYPMGYNEQFF
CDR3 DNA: TGTGCCAGCAGCCCCTACCCGATGGGCTACAATGAGCAGTTCTTC

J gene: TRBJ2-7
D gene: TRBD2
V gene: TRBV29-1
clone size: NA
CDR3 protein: CSVTLVSGTHEQYF
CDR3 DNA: TGCAGCGTCACTCTTGTTAGCGGGACTCACGAGCAGTACTTC

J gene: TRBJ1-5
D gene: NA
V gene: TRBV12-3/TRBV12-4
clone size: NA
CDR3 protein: CASSLRGQPNQPQHF
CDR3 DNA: TGTGCCAGCAGTTTGCGGGGGCAGCCTAATCAGCCCCAGCATTTT

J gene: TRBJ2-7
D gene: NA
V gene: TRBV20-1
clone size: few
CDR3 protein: CSAPGGGEQYF
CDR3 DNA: TGCAGTGCTCCAGGGGGAGGCGAGCAGTACTTC

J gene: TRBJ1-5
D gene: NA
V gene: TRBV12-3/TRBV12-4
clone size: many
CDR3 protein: CASSFLSNQPQHF
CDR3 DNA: TGTGCCAGCAGTTTCCTTAGCAATCAGCCCCAGCATTTT

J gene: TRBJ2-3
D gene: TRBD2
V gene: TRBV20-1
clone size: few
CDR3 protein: CSANHPTSGRPSDTQYF
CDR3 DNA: TGCAGTGCCAACCATCCGACTAGCGGGAGGCCGTCAGATACGCAGTATTTT

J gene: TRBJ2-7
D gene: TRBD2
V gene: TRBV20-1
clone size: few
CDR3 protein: CSARGLRGSYEQYF
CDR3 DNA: TGCAGTGCTAGAGGGTTACGCGGGAGCTACGAGCAGTACTTC

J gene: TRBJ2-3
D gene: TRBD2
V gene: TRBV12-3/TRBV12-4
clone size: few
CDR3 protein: CASSLTSGSPDTQYF
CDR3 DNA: TGTGCCAGCAGTTTGACTAGCGGGAGCCCGGATACGCAGTATTTT

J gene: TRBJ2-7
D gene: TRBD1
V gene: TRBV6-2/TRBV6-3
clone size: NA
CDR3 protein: CASSYGTGVSYEQYF
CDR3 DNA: TGTGCCAGCAGTTACGGGACAGGGGTGTCCTACGAGCAGTACTTC

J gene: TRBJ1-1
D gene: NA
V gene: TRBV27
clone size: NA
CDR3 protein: CASSLWVGAEAFF
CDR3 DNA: TGTGCCAGCAGTTTATGGGTAGGGGCCGAAGCTTTCTTT

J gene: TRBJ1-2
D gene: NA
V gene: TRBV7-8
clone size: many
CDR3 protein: CASSFEGGSLYGYTF
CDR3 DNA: TGTGCCAGCAGCTTTGAGGGGGGCTCCCTCTATGGCTACACCTTC

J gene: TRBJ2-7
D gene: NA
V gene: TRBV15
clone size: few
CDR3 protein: CATSRVGSPYEQYF
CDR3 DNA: TGTGCCACCAGCAGAGTCGGGAGCCCCTACGAGCAGTACTTC

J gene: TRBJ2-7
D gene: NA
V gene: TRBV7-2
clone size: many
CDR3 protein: CASSPWSEVRLYEQYF
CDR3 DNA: TGTGCCAGCAGCCCCTGGTCCGAGGTGCGGTTGTACGAGCAGTACTTC

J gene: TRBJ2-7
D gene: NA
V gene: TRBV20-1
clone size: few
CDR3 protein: CSARDKGGTYEQYF
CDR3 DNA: TGCAGTGCTAGAGACAAGGGGGGAACCTACGAGCAGTACTTC

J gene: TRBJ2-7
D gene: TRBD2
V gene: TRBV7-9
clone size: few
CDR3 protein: CASSGGDVYEQYF
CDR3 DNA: TGTGCCAGCAGCGGGGGGGACGTCTACGAGCAGTACTTC

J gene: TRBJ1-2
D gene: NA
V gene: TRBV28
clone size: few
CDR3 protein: CATEDGSVDGYTF
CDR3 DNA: TGTGCCACCGAGGACGGGAGTGTTGATGGCTACACCTTC